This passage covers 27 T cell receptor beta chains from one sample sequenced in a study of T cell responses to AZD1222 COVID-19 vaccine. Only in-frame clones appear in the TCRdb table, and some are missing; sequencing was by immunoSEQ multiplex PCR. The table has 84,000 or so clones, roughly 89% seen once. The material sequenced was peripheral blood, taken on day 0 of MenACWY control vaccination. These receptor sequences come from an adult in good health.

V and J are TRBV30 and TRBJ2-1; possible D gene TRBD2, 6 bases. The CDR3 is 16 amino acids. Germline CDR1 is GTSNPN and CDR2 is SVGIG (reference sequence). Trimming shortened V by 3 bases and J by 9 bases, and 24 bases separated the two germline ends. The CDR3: CAWSGSGGGGTSEQFF. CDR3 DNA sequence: TGTGCCTGGAGCGGGAGTGGGGGTGGCGGCACAAGTGAGCAGTTCTTC.

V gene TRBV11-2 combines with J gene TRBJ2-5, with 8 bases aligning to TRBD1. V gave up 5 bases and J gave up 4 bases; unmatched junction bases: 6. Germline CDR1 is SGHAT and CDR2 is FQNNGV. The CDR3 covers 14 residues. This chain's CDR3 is CASSPWTGIETQYF. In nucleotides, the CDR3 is TGTGCCAGCAGCCCCTGGACAGGGATAGAGACCCAGTACTTC.

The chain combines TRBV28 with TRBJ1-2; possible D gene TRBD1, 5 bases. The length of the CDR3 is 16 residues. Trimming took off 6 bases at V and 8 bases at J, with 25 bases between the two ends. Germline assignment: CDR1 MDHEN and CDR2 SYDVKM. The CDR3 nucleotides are TGTGCCAGCAGCCCCCATGGTACAGCGGGGGGTAAAGGCTACACCTTC. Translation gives CASSPHGTAGGKGYTF.

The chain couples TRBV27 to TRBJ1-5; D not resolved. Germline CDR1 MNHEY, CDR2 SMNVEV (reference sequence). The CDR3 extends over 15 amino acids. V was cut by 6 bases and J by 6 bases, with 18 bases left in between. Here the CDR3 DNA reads TGTGCCAGCAGCCCCATCGGGGAATGGGGTCAGCCCCAGCATTTT. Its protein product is CASSPIGEWGQPQHF.

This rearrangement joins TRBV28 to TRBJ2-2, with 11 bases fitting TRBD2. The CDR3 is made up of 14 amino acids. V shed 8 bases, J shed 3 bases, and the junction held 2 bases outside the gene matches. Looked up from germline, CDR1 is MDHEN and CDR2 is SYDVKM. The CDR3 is CASGTSGDTGELFF. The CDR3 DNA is TGTGCCAGCGGGACTAGCGGAGACACCGGGGAGCTGTTTTTT.

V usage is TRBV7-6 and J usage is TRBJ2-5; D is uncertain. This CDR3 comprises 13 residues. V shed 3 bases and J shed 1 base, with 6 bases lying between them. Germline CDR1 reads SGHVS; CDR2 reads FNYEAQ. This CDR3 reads CASSFLGQETQYF. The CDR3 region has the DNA TGTGCCAGCAGCTTTCTGGGCCAAGAGACCCAGTACTTC.

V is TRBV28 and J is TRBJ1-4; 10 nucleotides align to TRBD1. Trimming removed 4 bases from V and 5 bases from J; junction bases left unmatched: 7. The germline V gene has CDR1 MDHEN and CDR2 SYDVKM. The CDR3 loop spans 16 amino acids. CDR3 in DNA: TGTGCCAGCAGTTCAGAAGGACAGGGGGGGAATGAAAAACTGTTTTTT. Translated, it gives CASSSEGQGGNEKLFF.

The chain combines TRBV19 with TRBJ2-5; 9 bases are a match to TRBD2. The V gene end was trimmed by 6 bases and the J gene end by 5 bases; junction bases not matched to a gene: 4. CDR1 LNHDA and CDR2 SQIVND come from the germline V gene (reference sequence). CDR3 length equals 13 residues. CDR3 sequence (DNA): TGTGCCAGTAGGCGGGAGGGTAGGGAGACCCAGTACTTC. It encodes CASRREGRETQYF.

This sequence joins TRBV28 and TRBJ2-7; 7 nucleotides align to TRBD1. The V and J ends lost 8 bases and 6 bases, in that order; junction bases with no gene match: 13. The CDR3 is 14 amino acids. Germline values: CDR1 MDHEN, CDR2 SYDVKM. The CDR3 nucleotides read TGTGCCAGCCGATTGGGACAGCCTACTGGCGAGCAGTACTTC. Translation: CASRLGQPTGEQYF.

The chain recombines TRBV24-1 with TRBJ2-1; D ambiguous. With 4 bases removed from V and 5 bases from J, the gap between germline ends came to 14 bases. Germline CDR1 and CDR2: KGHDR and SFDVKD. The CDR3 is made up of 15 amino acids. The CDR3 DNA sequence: TGTGCCACCAGTGACCTAGGGCCTAGAAACAATGAGCAGTTCTTC. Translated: CATSDLGPRNNEQFF.

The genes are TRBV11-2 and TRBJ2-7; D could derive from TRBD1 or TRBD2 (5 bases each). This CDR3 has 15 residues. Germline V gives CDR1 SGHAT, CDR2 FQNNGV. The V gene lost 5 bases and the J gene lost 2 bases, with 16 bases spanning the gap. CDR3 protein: CASSQGPTRTYEQYF. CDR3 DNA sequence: TGTGCCAGCAGCCAGGGACCCACCAGGACCTACGAGCAGTACTTC.

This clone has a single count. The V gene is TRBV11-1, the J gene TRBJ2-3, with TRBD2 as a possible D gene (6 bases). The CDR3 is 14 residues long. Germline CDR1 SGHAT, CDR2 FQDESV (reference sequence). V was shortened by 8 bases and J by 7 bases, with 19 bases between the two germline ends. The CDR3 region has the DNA TGTGCCAGCTACCATAGCGGCCTCGGAAATACGCAGTATTTT. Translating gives CASYHSGLGNTQYF.

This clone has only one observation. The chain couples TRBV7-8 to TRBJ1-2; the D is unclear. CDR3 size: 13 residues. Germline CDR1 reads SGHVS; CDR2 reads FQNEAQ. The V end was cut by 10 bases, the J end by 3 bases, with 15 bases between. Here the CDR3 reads CATSVGIDYGYTF. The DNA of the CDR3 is TGTGCCACTTCGGTCGGGATTGACTATGGCTACACCTTC.

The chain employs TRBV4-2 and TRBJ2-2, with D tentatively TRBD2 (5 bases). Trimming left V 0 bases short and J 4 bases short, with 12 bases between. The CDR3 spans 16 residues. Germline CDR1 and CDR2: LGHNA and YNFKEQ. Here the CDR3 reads CASSQEGSGVTGELFF. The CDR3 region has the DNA TGTGCCAGCAGCCAAGAAGGGAGTGGAGTCACCGGGGAGCTGTTTTTT.

The CDR3 DNA follows: TGTGCCAGCAGCCCCTGGCCCGGTGCCAGCGGAACCGGGGAGCTGTTTTTT. Amino acid sequence: CASSPWPGASGTGELFF. The rearrangement joins TRBV6-2 or TRBV6-3 to TRBJ2-2; D is possibly TRBD2 (5 bases). The CDR3 contains 17 residues. CDR1 is MNHEY, CDR2 SVGEGT, per germline. Trimming left V 6 bases short and J 5 bases short, with 22 bases between.

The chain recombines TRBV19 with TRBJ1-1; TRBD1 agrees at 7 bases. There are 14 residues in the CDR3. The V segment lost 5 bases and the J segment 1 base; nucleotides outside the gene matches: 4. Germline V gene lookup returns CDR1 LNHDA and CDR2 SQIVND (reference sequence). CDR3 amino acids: CASSPGQQNTEAFF. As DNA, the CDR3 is TGTGCCAGTAGTCCGGGACAGCAGAACACTGAAGCTTTCTTT.

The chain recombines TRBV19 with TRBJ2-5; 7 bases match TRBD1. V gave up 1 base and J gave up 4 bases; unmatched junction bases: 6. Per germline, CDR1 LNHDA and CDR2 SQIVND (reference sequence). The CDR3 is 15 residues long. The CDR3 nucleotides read TGTGCCAGTAGTATAGGGACAGGTTGGGGAGAGACCCAGTACTTC. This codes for CASSIGTGWGETQYF.

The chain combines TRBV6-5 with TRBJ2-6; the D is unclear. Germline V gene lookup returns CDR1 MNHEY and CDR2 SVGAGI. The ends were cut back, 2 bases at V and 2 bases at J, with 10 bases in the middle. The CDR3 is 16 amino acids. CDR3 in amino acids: CASSYGVGPGANVLTF. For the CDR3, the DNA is TGTGCCAGCAGTTACGGTGTGGGCCCTGGGGCCAACGTCCTGACTTTC.

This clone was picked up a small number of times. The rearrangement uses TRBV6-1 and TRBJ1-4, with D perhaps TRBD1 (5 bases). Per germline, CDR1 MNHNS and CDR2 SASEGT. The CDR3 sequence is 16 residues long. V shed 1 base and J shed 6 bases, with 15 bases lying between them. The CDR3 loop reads CASSEVSGGSDEKLFF. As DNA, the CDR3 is TGTGCCAGCAGTGAAGTCTCCGGGGGGTCAGATGAAAAACTGTTTTTT.

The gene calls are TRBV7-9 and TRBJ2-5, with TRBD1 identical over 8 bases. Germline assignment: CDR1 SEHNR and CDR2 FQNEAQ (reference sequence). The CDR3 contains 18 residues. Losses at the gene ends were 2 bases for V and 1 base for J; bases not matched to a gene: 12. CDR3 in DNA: TGTGCCAGCAGCTTAACCCCACGGGACAGGAACTTCCAAGAGACCCAGTACTTC. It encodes CASSLTPRDRNFQETQYF.

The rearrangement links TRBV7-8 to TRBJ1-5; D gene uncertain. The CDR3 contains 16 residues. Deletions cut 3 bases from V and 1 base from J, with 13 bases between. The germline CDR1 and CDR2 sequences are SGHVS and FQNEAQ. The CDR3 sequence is CASSFRVGSSNQPQHF. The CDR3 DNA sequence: TGTGCCAGCAGCTTTAGGGTTGGCAGCAGCAATCAGCCCCAGCATTTT.

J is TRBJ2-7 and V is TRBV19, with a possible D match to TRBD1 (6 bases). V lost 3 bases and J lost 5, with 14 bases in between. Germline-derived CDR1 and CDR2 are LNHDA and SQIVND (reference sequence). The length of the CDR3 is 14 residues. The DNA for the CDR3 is TGTGCCAGTAGTATGGGGGCCTTGGTCGACGAGCAGTACTTC. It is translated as CASSMGALVDEQYF.

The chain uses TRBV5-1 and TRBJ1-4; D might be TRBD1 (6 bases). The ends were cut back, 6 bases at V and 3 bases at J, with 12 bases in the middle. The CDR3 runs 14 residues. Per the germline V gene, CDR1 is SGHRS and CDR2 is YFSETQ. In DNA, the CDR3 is TGCGCCAGCAACCTCGGACAGCCTAATGAAAAACTGTTTTTT. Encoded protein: CASNLGQPNEKLFF. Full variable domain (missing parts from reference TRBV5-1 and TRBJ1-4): KAGVTQTPRYLIKTRGQQVTLSCSPISGHRSVSWYQQTPGQGLQFLFEYFSETQRNKGNFPGRFSGRQFSNSRSEMNVSTLELGDSALYLCASNLGQPNEKLFFGSGTQLSVL.

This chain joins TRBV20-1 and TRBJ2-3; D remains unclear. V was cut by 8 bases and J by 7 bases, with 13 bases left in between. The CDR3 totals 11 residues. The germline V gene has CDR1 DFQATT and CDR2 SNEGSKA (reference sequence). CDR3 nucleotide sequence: TGCAGTCCCAAGACTGTGAATACGCAGTATTTT. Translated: CSPKTVNTQYF.

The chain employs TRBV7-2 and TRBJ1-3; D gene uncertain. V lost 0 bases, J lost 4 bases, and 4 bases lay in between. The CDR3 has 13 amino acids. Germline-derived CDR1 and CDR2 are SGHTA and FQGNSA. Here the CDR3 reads CASSLARGNTIYF. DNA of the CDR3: TGTGCCAGCAGCTTAGCGCGGGGAAACACCATATATTTT.

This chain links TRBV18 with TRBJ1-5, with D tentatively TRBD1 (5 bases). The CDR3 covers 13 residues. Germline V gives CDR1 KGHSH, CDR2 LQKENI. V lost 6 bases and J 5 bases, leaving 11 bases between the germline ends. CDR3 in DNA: TGTGCCAGCTCTCTGGCGGGGGATCAGCCCCAGCATTTT. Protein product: CASSLAGDQPQHF.

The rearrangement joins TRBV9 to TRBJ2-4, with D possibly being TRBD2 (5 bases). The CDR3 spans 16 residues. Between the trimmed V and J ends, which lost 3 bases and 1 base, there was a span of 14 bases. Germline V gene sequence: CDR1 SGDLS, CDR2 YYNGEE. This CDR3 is CASSAGLSGAKNIQYF. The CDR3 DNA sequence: TGTGCCAGCAGCGCAGGCCTTTCGGGGGCCAAAAACATTCAGTACTTC.